This TCR beta chain appears in the sequencing data of a study of long-term antiretroviral therapy in people with HIV. A v3.0 immunoSEQ assay was performed at survey level. TCRdb's table, derived via immunoSEQ multiplex PCR, lists solely in-frame clones and lacks some. The table includes fewer than 20,000 clones, about 89% detected once. General study results and limits: ART was followed by higher diversity that remained below transplant donor controls. Clonal expansions arising prior to ART prevailed in the repertoire at every time point.

CDR3 size: 12 residues. Germline values: CDR1 SGHTA, CDR2 FQGNSA. V lost 1 base and J lost 7, with 6 bases in between. A note on this clone: What it binds is unknown.

The chain links TRBV7-2 to TRBJ2-3, with unresolved D. This sequence was found in a man aged 35 to 55 with HIV. The starting material was unsorted PBMCs, obtained 0.5 years after starting antiretroviral therapy. The CDR3 protein is CASSLGGNTQYF. CDR3 nucleotide sequence: TGTGCCAGCAGCTTAGGTGGGAATACGCAGTATTTT.